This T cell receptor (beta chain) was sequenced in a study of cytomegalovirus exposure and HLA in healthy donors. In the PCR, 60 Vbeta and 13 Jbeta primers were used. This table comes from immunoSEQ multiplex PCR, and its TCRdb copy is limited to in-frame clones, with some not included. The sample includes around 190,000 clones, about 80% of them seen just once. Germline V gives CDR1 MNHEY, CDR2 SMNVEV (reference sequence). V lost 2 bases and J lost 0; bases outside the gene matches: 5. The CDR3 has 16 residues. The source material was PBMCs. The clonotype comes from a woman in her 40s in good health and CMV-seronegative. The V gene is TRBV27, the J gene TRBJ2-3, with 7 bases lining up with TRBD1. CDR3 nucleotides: TGTGCCAGCAGTTTAACCCCAGGGGGAAGCACAGATACGCAGTATTTT. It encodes CASSLTPGGSTDTQYF.